The clone carrying this TCR beta chain came up a few times. Antigen specificity is unknown. One end of the junction is discordant with germline, which a read error may explain. TCR beta CDR3 sequences were amplified from RNA transcripts. The HTBI primer set was used in a first-round RT-PCR of the TCR CDR3. TCRdb re-analysed the multiplex PCR reads in MiXCR, keeping a single row per CDR3 protein. The sample records a few hundred thousand distinct CDR3 sequences, around 15% being singletons. This specimen comes from a study of T cells in Graves' hyperthyroidism and ophthalmopathy. The CDR3 runs to 14 residues. The germline CDR1 and CDR2 sequences are SGHRS and YFSETQ. Whole-study results and caveats: Blood also held most thyroid clonotypes expanded beyond 0.001.

Each diagnosis drew on symptoms, thyroxine, TRAb, thyroid ultrasound and orbital computed tomography findings. Sequenced input: blood. The chain joins TRBV5-1 to TRBJ1-2, with D tentatively TRBD1 (5 bases). The clonotype was recovered from a woman between 55 and 75 years old with Graves' ophthalmopathy. The CDR3 nucleotides are TGCGCCAGCAGCGCAGCAGGGCCTGCGTATGACTACACCTTC. Protein product: CASSAAGPAYDYTF.